A selection of T cell receptor beta chains follows, all from one sample in a study of T cells after yellow fever vaccination. One entry per CDR3 protein, called by TCRdb with MiXCR from the 5' RACE reads. The sample consists of some 300,000 distinct CDR3 sequences, approximately 8% of them appearing once. The sequences come from PBMCs, collected more than 40 days after the first yellow fever vaccination. These receptors were taken from a man aged 18-30 years who received the YFV17D yellow fever vaccine. Each CDR3 is given with its conserved first and last residue. Fields, in order: D gene, J gene, clone size, V gene, CDR3 DNA, CDR3 protein. A D gene is named only where the DNA matches it firmly. A clone size is listed for some rows: how often the clone was seen (once, few, many), or a class if it is expanded.

D gene: TRBD1
J gene: TRBJ1-6
clone size: few
V gene: TRBV7-2
CDR3 DNA: TGTGCCAGCAGCAGAGGACAGGGGGGGACCTATAATTCACCCCTCCACTTT
CDR3 protein: CASSRGQGGTYNSPLHF

D gene: -
J gene: TRBJ2-3
clone size: few
V gene: TRBV5-1
CDR3 DNA: TGCGCCAGCAGCTTGGACGGGGAGATCGATACGCAGTATTTT
CDR3 protein: CASSLDGEIDTQYF

D gene: -
J gene: TRBJ1-3
clone size: -
V gene: TRBV18
CDR3 DNA: TGTGCCAGCTCACCTCGGACGGGAAGCTCTGGAAACACCATATATTTT
CDR3 protein: CASSPRTGSSGNTIYF

D gene: -
J gene: TRBJ2-2
clone size: -
V gene: TRBV20-1
CDR3 DNA: TGCAGTGCCGTAAAGGCTAACGTGATCACCGGGGAGCTGTTTTTT
CDR3 protein: CSAVKANVITGELFF

D gene: TRBD1
J gene: TRBJ1-1
clone size: -
V gene: TRBV20-1
CDR3 DNA: TGCAGTGCTAGAGGGAGCAGGGGGTACACTGAAGCTTTCTTT
CDR3 protein: CSARGSRGYTEAFF

D gene: -
J gene: TRBJ1-2
clone size: few
V gene: TRBV29-1
CDR3 DNA: TGCAGCGTTGATGTTAAGGAACTGCTCTATGGCTACACCTTC
CDR3 protein: CSVDVKELLYGYTF

D gene: -
J gene: TRBJ1-1
clone size: -
V gene: TRBV10-3
CDR3 DNA: TGTGCCACCCGACAGAGCTTGAACACTGAAGCTTTCTTT
CDR3 protein: CATRQSLNTEAFF

D gene: -
J gene: TRBJ1-1
clone size: -
V gene: TRBV6-2/TRBV6-3
CDR3 DNA: TGTGCCAGCAGTTACTCGACGTCCACAAGCGGAGCTTTCTTT
CDR3 protein: CASSYSTSTSGAFF

D gene: -
J gene: TRBJ2-7
clone size: -
V gene: TRBV9
CDR3 DNA: TGTGCCAGCAGCGTAGGAACAGACTCCTACGAGCAGTACTTC
CDR3 protein: CASSVGTDSYEQYF

D gene: -
J gene: TRBJ2-2
clone size: -
V gene: TRBV2
CDR3 DNA: TGTGCCAGCAGTGAAGCAGGGTCCACCGGGGAGCTGTTTTTT
CDR3 protein: CASSEAGSTGELFF

D gene: TRBD2
J gene: TRBJ2-3
clone size: few
V gene: TRBV4-3
CDR3 DNA: TGCGCCAGCAGCCTTGGACTAGCGGGGGGGCCGGATACGCAGTATTTT
CDR3 protein: CASSLGLAGGPDTQYF